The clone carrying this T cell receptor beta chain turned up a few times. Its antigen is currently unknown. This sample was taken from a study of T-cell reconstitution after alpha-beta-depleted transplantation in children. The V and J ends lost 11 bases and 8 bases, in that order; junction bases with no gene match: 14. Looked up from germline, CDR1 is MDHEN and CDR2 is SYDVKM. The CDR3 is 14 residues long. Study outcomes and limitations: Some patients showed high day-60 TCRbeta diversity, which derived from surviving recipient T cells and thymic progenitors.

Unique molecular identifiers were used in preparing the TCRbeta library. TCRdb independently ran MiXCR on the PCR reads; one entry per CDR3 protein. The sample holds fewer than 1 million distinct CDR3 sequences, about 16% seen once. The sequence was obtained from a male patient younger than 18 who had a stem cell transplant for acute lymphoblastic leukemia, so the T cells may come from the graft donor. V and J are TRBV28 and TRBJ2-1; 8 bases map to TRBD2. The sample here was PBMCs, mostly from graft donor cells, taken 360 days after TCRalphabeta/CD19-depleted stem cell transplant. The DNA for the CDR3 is TGTGCCTCAACCGGGACTAGGAAAAGCGATGAGCAGTTCTTC. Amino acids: CASTGTRKSDEQFF.